The T cell receptor (beta chain) under discussion was sequenced for a study of OX40 agonist ivuxolimab in advanced cancers. For the study at large: Given to patients was ivuxolimab, an agonistic anti-OX40 (CD134) antibody. Enrollees could have had prior anti-PD-1, anti-PD-L1 or anti-CTLA-4 therapy, which 30% to 50% had received.

Assay used: immunoSEQ multiplex PCR; TCRdb lists only in-frame clones, some missing. The data show fewer than 65,000 clones, approximately 90% seen once. Regarding this clone: Antigen: not known.

The germline gives CDR1 MNHNY, CDR2 SVGAGI (reference sequence). The CDR3 has 14 residues. V gave up 3 bases and J gave up 3 bases, with 9 bases separating them. Study-level results: Doses of 0.1 to 3.0 mg/kg were accompanied by clonal expansion of CD4+ and CD8+ blood T cells by week 6. A proportion of nonresponders additionally exhibited low normalized T-cell clonal expansion.

The source is an adult with an advanced solid tumor such as melanoma, head and neck, liver or kidney cancer. The chain links TRBV6-6 to TRBJ2-1; unclear D gene. The material was CD4+ or CD8+ T cells sorted from blood, obtained in a trial of the OX40 agonist ivuxolimab. The CDR3 loop is CASSYMRSYNEQFF. The CDR3 nucleotides read TGTGCCAGCAGTTATATGAGAAGCTACAATGAGCAGTTCTTC.